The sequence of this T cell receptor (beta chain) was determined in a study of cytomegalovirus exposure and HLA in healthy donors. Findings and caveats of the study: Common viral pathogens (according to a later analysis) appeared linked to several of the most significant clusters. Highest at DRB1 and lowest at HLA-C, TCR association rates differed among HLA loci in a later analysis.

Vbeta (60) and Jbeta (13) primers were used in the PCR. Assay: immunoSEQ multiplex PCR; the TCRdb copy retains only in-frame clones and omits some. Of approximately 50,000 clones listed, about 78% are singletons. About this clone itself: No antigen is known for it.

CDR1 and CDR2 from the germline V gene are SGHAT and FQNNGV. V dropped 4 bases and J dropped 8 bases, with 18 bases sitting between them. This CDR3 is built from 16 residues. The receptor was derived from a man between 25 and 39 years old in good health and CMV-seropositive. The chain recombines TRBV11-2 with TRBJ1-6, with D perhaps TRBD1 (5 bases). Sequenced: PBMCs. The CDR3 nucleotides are TGTGCCAGCAGCTCGGGGGGTAGCAGGGCCGATTCACCCCTCCACTTT. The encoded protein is CASSSGGSRADSPLHF.